This T cell receptor beta chain was sequenced in a study of blood T cell repertoires in COVID-19. Study background: Sites across the United States, Italy and Spain contributed samples from acute and convalescent COVID-19. In each case, the material was cDNA or gDNA derived from T cells, B-cell-depleted T cells, or PBMCs.

The CDR3 has 16 residues. V lost 0 bases to trimming and J lost 3 bases; unmatched junction nucleotides: 5. Germline V CDR1 and CDR2: SGHRS, YFSETQ. Produced via immunoSEQ multiplex PCR; TCRdb's table is partial and in-frame only. The sample lists 230,000 or so clones, approximately 88% seen once, with 2.5% in the top ten. The age range of participants was about 18 to 95 years, with residence in under 25 US areas. Participants were placed into cohorts based on the clinical history they reported. This TCR came from a woman in her 40s with acute COVID-19. Sequenced: PBMCs or T cells enriched from blood (not recorded which). This sequence joins TRBV5-1 and TRBJ2-1; 8 positions agree with TRBD2. CDR3 protein: CASSLAEAGGYNEQFF. The CDR3 DNA reads TGCGCCAGCAGCTTGGCCGAGGCGGGGGGCTACAATGAGCAGTTCTTC.